Each of the 14 T cell receptor beta chains below was sequenced from the same sample in a study of blood T cell repertoires in COVID-19. Data came from immunoSEQ multiplex PCR; TCRdb stores just in-frame clones and leaves some out. The data show roughly 89,000 clones, around three quarters seen once. The specimen sequenced was peripheral blood. All receptors come from a woman in her seventies with acute or convalescent COVID-19.

The V gene is TRBV7-8, the J gene TRBJ1-3; no definite D call. This CDR3 has 14 residues. Germline values: CDR1 SGHVS, CDR2 FQNEAQ. Trimming pared 1 base from V and 0 bases from J, leaving 4 bases between. The CDR3: CASSLGDSGNTIYF. CDR3 DNA sequence: TGTGCCAGCAGCTTAGGCGACTCTGGAAACACCATATATTTT.

The chain carries TRBV6-2 or TRBV6-3 and TRBJ2-2, with 13 bases lining up with TRBD2. Germline CDR1 MNHEY, CDR2 SVGEGT. The CDR3 sequence is 17 residues long. V lost 4 bases and J lost 4; bases outside the gene matches: 6. This CDR3 reads CASSFPGLAGSTGELFF. The DNA for the CDR3 is TGTGCCAGCAGTTTTCCGGGACTAGCGGGGTCCACCGGGGAGCTGTTTTTT.

The V call is TRBV7-2, the J call TRBJ2-1, with 9 bases lining up with TRBD2. The CDR3 is made up of 16 amino acids. Germline CDR1 and CDR2: SGHTA and FQGNSA. Trimming removed 2 bases from V and 10 bases from J; junction bases left unmatched: 12. The CDR3 DNA sequence: TGTGCCAGCAGCTTAAGTGGTACAAGCGGGGGGTGGGAGCAGTTCTTC. Translated: CASSLSGTSGGWEQFF.

The chain joins TRBV19 to TRBJ1-5; possible D gene TRBD1, 5 bases. Trimming shortened V by 1 base and J by 5 bases, and 21 bases separated the two germline ends. This CDR3 has 18 residues. Germline V gene lookup returns CDR1 LNHDA and CDR2 SQIVND (reference sequence). The chain's CDR3 is CASSIGLDATALYQPQHF. In nucleotides, the CDR3 is TGTGCCAGTAGTATAGGGCTCGACGCGACAGCCCTTTATCAGCCCCAGCATTTT.

The chain joins TRBV30 to TRBJ1-2; D unresolved. This CDR3 has 14 amino acids. The germline V gene encodes CDR1 GTSNPN and CDR2 SVGIG (reference sequence). V was pared by 1 base and J by 5 bases, with 14 bases between. CDR3 DNA: TGTGCCTGGAGTGGAACAGTAACATTTTATGGCTACACCTTC. Translating it yields CAWSGTVTFYGYTF.

This rearrangement joins TRBV9 to TRBJ1-2; D is possibly TRBD1 (6 bases). CDR3 length: 14 residues. Germline CDR1 SGDLS, CDR2 YYNGEE. The V end was cut by 4 bases, the J end by 3 bases, with 13 bases between. The CDR3 bases are TGTGCCAGCAGCCCCACGGACAGACACTATGGCTACACCTTC. Protein: CASSPTDRHYGYTF.

In this sample, this clone turned up a few times. The chain uses TRBV5-4 and TRBJ2-2, with 7 bases that match TRBD2. This CDR3 comprises 18 residues. CDR1 is SGHNT and CDR2 is YYREEE in the germline V gene (reference sequence). With V trimmed by 4 bases and J by 0 bases, 12 bases remained unmatched. CDR3 sequence (DNA): TGTGCCAGCAGCCCGGGACTAACGGGCCCCTCGAACACCGGGGAGCTGTTTTTT. It yields the protein CASSPGLTGPSNTGELFF.

J is TRBJ2-7 and V is TRBV19, with D tentatively TRBD2 (6 bases). Germline lookup yields CDR1 LNHDA and CDR2 SQIVND (reference sequence). Trimming stripped 5 bases from V and 2 bases from J, with 16 bases between. This CDR3 region has 15 residues. The CDR3 DNA reads as TGTGCCAGTAGTTCTTTCGACGGGGGAGCCTACGAGCAGTACTTC. This codes for CASSSFDGGAYEQYF.

The CDR3 sequence: CASSLTVSGSSYNEQFF. The DNA of the CDR3 is TGCGCCAGCAGCTTGACTGTGAGCGGAAGCTCCTACAATGAGCAGTTCTTC. The rearrangement uses TRBV5-1 and TRBJ2-1, with a possible D match to TRBD2 (5 bases). The ends were cut back, 1 base at V and 0 bases at J, with 14 bases in the middle. The CDR3 extends over 17 amino acids. Germline-derived CDR1 and CDR2 are SGHRS and YFSETQ.

CDR3 bases: TGTGCCAGCAGCCAAGATGGGCTCGGAACCGGGGAGCTGTTTTTT. The encoded protein is CASSQDGLGTGELFF. This chain connects TRBV3-1 (or the pseudogene TRBV3-2) to TRBJ2-2, with D hard to call. This CDR3 has 15 amino acids. Germline V lookup: CDR1 LGHDT, CDR2 YNNKEL (reference sequence). V shed 0 bases and J shed 5 bases, with 10 bases lying between them.

This clone appeared a few times. The V gene is TRBV9, the J gene TRBJ1-1, with a possible D match to TRBD1 (5 bases). Trimming took off 4 bases at V and 0 bases at J, with 13 bases between the two ends. The germline V gene has CDR1 SGDLS and CDR2 YYNGEE. The length of the CDR3 is 15 residues. In nucleotides, the CDR3 is TGTGCCAGCAGCCCCCGGGGAGGGGTGAACACTGAAGCTTTCTTT. Translated: CASSPRGGVNTEAFF. Full variable domain (outside the CDR3, taken from reference TRBV9 and TRBJ1-1): DSGVTQTPKHLITATGQRVTLRCSPRSGDLSVYWYQQSLDQGLQFLIQYYNGEERAKGNILERFSAQQFPDLHSELNLSSLELGDSALYFCASSPRGGVNTEAFFGQGTRLTVV.

The chain combines TRBV5-1 with TRBJ2-7, with TRBD1 matching 11 bases. CDR1 SGHRS and CDR2 YFSETQ come from the germline V gene. J gave up 5 bases and V 4 bases, and 5 bases lay outside the gene matches. This CDR3 comprises 14 residues. This chain's CDR3 is CASSPGQGAHEQYF. The CDR3 bases are TGCGCCAGCAGCCCTGGACAGGGGGCCCACGAGCAGTACTTC.

The chain has TRBV19 and TRBJ2-7; TRBD1 agrees at 7 bases. V dropped 7 bases and J dropped 1; count of bases not matched to a gene: 7. The CDR3 is 14 residues long. Looked up from germline, CDR1 is LNHDA and CDR2 is SQIVND (reference sequence). For the CDR3, the DNA is TGTGCCAGTAACCCCCGGGACAGATCCTACGAGCAGTACTTC. Amino acid sequence: CASNPRDRSYEQYF.

The chain carries TRBV18 and TRBJ1-2; D perhaps matches TRBD1 (6 bases). V dropped 2 bases and J dropped 2 bases, with 15 bases sitting between them. CDR1 is KGHSH, CDR2 LQKENI, per germline. The CDR3 loop spans 16 amino acids. For the CDR3, the DNA is TGTGCCAGCTCACCAATGGGGGCTGGATTGAACTATGGCTACACCTTC. Its protein is CASSPMGAGLNYGYTF. The variable domain in full, completed from reference TRBV18 and TRBJ1-2, reads NAGVMQNPRHLVRRRGQEARLRCSPMKGHSHVYWYRQLPEEGLKFMVYLQKENIIDESGMPKERFSAEFPKEGPSILRIQQVVRGDSAAYFCASSPMGAGLNYGYTFGSGTRLTVV.